The present entry profiles one T cell receptor (beta chain) with its context. Its antigen remains unidentified. The same CDR3 also results from other DNA sequences found in this sample. Sequencing was performed with immunoSEQ multiplex PCR; in TCRdb, only in-frame clones are kept and a portion is missing. This repertoire shows roughly 71,000 clones, more than 75% found once; its top ten account for under 9%. CTLA-4 blockade with ipilimumab, together with focal radiation, was given to patients with chemo-refractory metastatic non-small-cell lung cancer. The sample belongs to a study of radiotherapy plus CTLA-4 blockade in lung cancer. For the study at large: Objective responses arose in approximately 17% of patients, and approximately 28% experienced disease control.

Findings and caveats of the study: Strongest reported response predictors: early blood clone changes and post-radiation interferon-beta. Clones of tumor-derived TCRs expanded in blood after radiotherapy plus ipilimumab.

Germline V gene lookup returns CDR1 MNHNY and CDR2 SVGAGI (reference sequence). The CDR3 runs to 16 residues. The V end lost 2 bases, the J end lost 3 bases, and 16 bases lay between the germline ends. The V and J genes are TRBV6-6 and TRBJ1-2; no reliable D call. The starting material was peripheral blood, obtained from a patient treated with radiotherapy plus ipilimumab. The TCR sequence derives from a human donor with non-small cell lung cancer who had a complete response to radiotherapy plus ipilimumab. CDR3 nucleotide sequence: TGTGCCAGCAGTTACAGTCTAATAAACCTTGACTATGGCTACACCTTC. This translates into CASSYSLINLDYGYTF.